Listed below are T cell receptor beta chains from one sample, sequenced in a study of T cell repertoires in cytomegalovirus infection. Their recognized antigens are unknown. Via MiXCR, TCRdb re-called the reads, giving one row per CDR3 protein. The data contain about 400,000 distinct CDR3 sequences, just under 35% of them singletons. This material consisted of cultured PBMCs, taken from culture after CMV antigen stimulation. The source is a human donor in good health (CMV status not recorded). Some clones in this sample may be carry-over from other donors' samples. CDR3s include the opening cysteine and the closing phenylalanine or tryptophan. Fields, in order: D gene, J gene, V gene, clone size, CDR3 protein, CDR3 DNA. The D gene is left open where the match is weak. For some rows the clone size is stated as once, few or many, or as a class when expanded; others skip it.

>TRBD1|TRBJ2-3|TRBV11-2|few
CASSLGVGGDTDTQYF
TGTGCCAGCAGCTTAGGTGTAGGGGGCGACACAGATACGCAGTATTTT
>-|TRBJ2-1|TRBV7-2|many
CASSLSEGGEQFF
TGTGCCAGCAGCCTGTCGGAGGGGGGGGAGCAGTTCTTC
>-|TRBJ1-1|TRBV7-8|-
CASSLALRQSEAFF
TGTGCCAGCAGCTTAGCCCTACGACAGAGTGAAGCTTTCTTT
>TRBD2|TRBJ2-1|TRBV12-3/TRBV12-4|few
CASSLRTSGNEQFF
TGTGCCAGCAGTTTACGTACTAGCGGGAATGAGCAGTTCTTC
>-|TRBJ1-3|TRBV29-1|-
CSVEDRGLGNTIYF
TGCAGCGTTGAAGATAGAGGGTTAGGAAACACCATATATTTT
>-|TRBJ2-5|TRBV7-2|-
CASIPFREVQTQYF
TGTGCCAGCATCCCCTTCAGGGAGGTGCAGACCCAGTACTTC
>TRBD2|TRBJ2-2|TRBV7-8|-
CASSLVTSGSSTGELFF
TGTGCCAGCAGCTTAGTTACTAGCGGGAGTAGCACCGGGGAGCTGTTTTTT
>-|TRBJ1-5|TRBV20-1|-
CSARETHSGNQPQHF
TGCAGTGCTAGAGAGACCCACAGTGGCAATCAGCCCCAGCATTTT
>TRBD2|TRBJ2-3|TRBV10-3|many
CAISPGTSGSPDTQYF
TGTGCCATCAGCCCCGGGACTAGCGGGAGCCCAGATACGCAGTATTTT
>TRBD1|TRBJ1-2|TRBV20-1|few
CSATPGTGGYGYTF
TGCAGTGCTACCCCAGGGACAGGGGGGTATGGCTACACCTTC
>TRBD2|TRBJ2-1|TRBV30|-
CAWTEAASGSLYNEQFF
TGTGCCTGGACAGAGGCGGCTAGCGGGAGTCTCTACAATGAGCAGTTCTTC
>TRBD1|TRBJ2-7|TRBV27|many
CASSLKGQGAYEQYF
TGTGCCAGCAGTTTGAAGGGACAGGGGGCTTACGAGCAGTACTTC
>TRBD1|TRBJ1-2|TRBV4-2|-
CASSQPLPGQGGGYTF
TGTGCCAGCAGCCAACCTCTACCGGGACAGGGCGGTGGCTACACCTTC
>TRBD1|TRBJ2-7|TRBV10-3|-
CATESSGTGVGNF
TGTGCCACTGAGTCTTCCGGGACAGGGGTGGGGAACTTC
>-|TRBJ1-2|TRBV28|few
CASSLLGQGGNYGYTF
TGTGCCAGCAGTTTATTGGGGCAGGGAGGAAACTATGGCTACACCTTC
>-|TRBJ2-1|TRBV7-2|-
CASSLSLGNEQFF
TGTGCCAGCAGCTTATCCTTGGGCAATGAGCAGTTCTTC
>-|TRBJ2-5|TRBV19|few
CASSTGTIVYF
TGTGCCAGTAGTACCGGGACGATAGTGTACTTC
>-|TRBJ2-2|TRBV7-2|-
CASSFRPTGNGELFF
TGTGCCAGCAGCTTCAGACCCACGGGGAACGGGGAGCTGTTTTTT
>-|TRBJ1-5|TRBV5-4|-
CASSLEGAVDQPQHF
TGTGCCAGCAGCTTGGAGGGTGCGGTAGATCAGCCCCAGCATTTT
>-|TRBJ1-4|TRBV7-2|-
CASSPTRDTHEKLFF
TGTGCCAGCAGCCCGACGCGGGACACGCATGAAAAACTGTTTTTT
>-|TRBJ1-1|TRBV7-4|-
CASSDRLTEAFF
TGTGCCAGCAGCGACAGATTAACTGAAGCTTTCTTT
>TRBD2|TRBJ2-2|TRBV6-6|-
CASSSTGTSYTGELFF
TGTGCCAGCAGTTCAACCGGGACTAGCTATACCGGGGAGCTGTTTTTT
>TRBD1|TRBJ2-5|TRBV12-3/TRBV12-4|-
CASSPRQGVLSQYF
TGTGCCAGCAGTCCGAGACAGGGCGTATTATCCCAGTACTTC
>TRBD2|TRBJ2-1|TRBV11-2|-
CASSYSADLLAGGYNEQFF
TGTGCCAGCAGCTACAGCGCCGACCTACTAGCGGGAGGGTACAATGAGCAGTTCTTC
>-|TRBJ1-5|TRBV19|few
CASSMGGGGNQPQHF
TGTGCCAGTAGTATGGGGGGGGGCGGAAATCAGCCCCAGCATTTT
>-|TRBJ1-2|TRBV6-2/TRBV6-3|-
CASSYLGSGGGYTF
TGTGCCAGCAGTTACTTGGGATCAGGTGGAGGCTACACCTTC
>-|TRBJ1-1|TRBV7-2|few
CASSFDGNEGAFF
TGTGCCAGCAGCTTTGATGGGAACGAGGGAGCTTTCTTT
>-|TRBJ2-5|TRBV7-2|many
CASSLVGTHQETQYF
TGTGCCAGCAGCTTAGTAGGGACACACCAAGAGACCCAGTACTTC
>TRBD1|TRBJ1-2|TRBV30|-
CAWSFRTGGNYGYTF
TGTGCCTGGAGTTTTCGGACAGGGGGGAACTATGGCTACACCTTC
>TRBD2|TRBJ2-1|TRBV14|-
CASSQDHGLAVVDEQFF
TGTGCCAGCAGCCAAGATCACGGACTAGCGGTGGTGGATGAGCAGTTCTTC
>-|TRBJ2-7|TRBV7-8|-
CASSLTLRSEQYF
TGTGCCAGCAGCTTAACCCTACGATCAGAGCAGTACTTC
>TRBD2|TRBJ2-1|TRBV6-2/TRBV6-3|-
CASSYGVGRAYNEQFF
TGTGCCAGCAGTTACGGTGTCGGGAGGGCCTACAATGAGCAGTTCTTC
>TRBD2|TRBJ2-7|TRBV6-2/TRBV6-3|-
CASTTGWTSGYEQYF
TGTGCCAGCACCACGGGATGGACTAGCGGCTACGAGCAGTACTTC
>TRBD1|TRBJ1-1|TRBV10-3|-
CAITTSGGTEAFF
TGTGCCATCACAACTTCAGGGGGCACTGAAGCTTTCTTT
>-|TRBJ2-1|TRBV6-1|-
CASRMIQVNEQFF
TGTGCCAGCAGGATGATACAGGTTAATGAGCAGTTCTTC
>TRBD2|TRBJ2-7|TRBV19|few
CACAGGPSYEQYF
TGTGCCTGCGCGGGAGGGCCTTCCTACGAGCAGTACTTC
>-|TRBJ2-1|TRBV7-6|-
CASSSNGQGYNEQFF
TGTGCCAGCAGCTCGAATGGTCAAGGCTACAATGAGCAGTTCTTC